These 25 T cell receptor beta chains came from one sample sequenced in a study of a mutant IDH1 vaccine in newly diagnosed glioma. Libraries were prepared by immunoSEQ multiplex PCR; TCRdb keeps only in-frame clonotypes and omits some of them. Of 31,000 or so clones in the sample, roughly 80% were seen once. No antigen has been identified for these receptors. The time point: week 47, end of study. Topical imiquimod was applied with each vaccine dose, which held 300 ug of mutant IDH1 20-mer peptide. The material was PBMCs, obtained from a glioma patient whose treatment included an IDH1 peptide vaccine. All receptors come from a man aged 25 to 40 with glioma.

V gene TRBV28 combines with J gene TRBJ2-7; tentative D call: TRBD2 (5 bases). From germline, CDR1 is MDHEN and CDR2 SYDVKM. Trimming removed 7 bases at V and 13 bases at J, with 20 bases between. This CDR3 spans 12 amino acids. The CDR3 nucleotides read TGTGCCAGCACCTCCTTACGGGGTGGCCTCTACTTC. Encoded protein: CASTSLRGGLYF.

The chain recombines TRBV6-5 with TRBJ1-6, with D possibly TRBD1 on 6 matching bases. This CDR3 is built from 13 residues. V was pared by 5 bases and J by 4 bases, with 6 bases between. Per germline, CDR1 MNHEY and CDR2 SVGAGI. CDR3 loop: CASSTGYNSPLHF. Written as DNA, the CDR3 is TGTGCCAGCAGTACAGGGTATAATTCACCCCTCCACTTT.

The CDR3 sequence is CAISERSGDRSYEQYF. The CDR3 nucleotides read TGTGCCATCAGTGAGCGGTCGGGGGATCGGTCCTACGAGCAGTACTTC. The rearrangement links TRBV10-3 to TRBJ2-7; D perhaps matches TRBD2 (6 bases). Germline CDR1 and CDR2: ENHRY and SYGVKD. This CDR3 has 16 amino acids. The V gene lost 2 bases and the J gene lost 1 base, with 15 bases spanning the gap.

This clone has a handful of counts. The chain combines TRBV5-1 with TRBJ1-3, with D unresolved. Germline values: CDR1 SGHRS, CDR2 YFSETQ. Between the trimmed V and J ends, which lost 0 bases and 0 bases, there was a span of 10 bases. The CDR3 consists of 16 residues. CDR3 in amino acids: CASSLAFGPSGNTIYF. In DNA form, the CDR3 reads TGCGCCAGCAGCTTGGCCTTCGGACCCTCTGGAAACACCATATATTTT.

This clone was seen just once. The DNA for the CDR3 is TGTGCCAGCAGCTACAGGGCTCCCCTCCGCTACGAGCAGTACTTC. Residues: CASSYRAPLRYEQYF. This chain uses TRBV5-6 with TRBJ2-7; TRBD1 might be the D (6 bases). Germline V gene data show CDR1 as SGHDT and CDR2 as YYEEEE. This CDR3 region has 15 residues. Trimming shortened V by 3 bases and J by 3 bases, and 16 bases separated the two germline ends.

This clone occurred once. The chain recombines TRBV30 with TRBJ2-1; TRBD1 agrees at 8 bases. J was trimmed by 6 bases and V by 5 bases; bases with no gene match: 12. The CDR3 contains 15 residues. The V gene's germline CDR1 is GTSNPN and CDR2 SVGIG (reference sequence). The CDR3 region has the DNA TGTGCCTGGGATATAGACAGGGGCCTATTCAATGAGCAGTTCTTC. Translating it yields CAWDIDRGLFNEQFF.

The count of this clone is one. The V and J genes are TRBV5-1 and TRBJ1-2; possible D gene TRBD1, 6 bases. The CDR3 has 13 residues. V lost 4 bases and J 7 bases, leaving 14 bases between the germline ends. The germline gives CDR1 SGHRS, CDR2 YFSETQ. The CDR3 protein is CASSPGGAVGYTF. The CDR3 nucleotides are TGCGCCAGCAGCCCGGGGGGGGCGGTTGGCTACACCTTC.

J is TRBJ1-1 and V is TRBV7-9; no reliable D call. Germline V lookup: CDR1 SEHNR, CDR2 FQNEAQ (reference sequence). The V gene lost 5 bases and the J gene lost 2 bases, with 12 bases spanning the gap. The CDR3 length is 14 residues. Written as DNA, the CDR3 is TGTGCCAGCAGCGGATCACTCACAAACACTGAAGCTTTCTTT. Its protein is CASSGSLTNTEAFF.

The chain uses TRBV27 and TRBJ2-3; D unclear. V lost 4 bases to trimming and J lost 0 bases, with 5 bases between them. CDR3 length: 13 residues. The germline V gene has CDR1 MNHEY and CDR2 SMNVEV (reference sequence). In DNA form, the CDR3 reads TGTGCCAGCAGTTACGGGAGCACAGATACGCAGTATTTT. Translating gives CASSYGSTDTQYF.

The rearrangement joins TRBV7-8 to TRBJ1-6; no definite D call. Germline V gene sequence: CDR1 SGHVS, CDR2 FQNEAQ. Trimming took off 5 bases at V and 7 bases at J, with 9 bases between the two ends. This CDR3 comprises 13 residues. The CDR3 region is CASSRAGNSPLHF. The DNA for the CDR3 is TGTGCCAGCAGCCGGGCGGGAAATTCACCCCTCCACTTT.

The CDR3 loop reads CASSLVNGNTGELFF. CDR3 DNA: TGTGCCAGCAGCTTAGTCAACGGGAACACCGGGGAGCTGTTTTTT. The V and J genes are TRBV7-8 and TRBJ2-2; unclear D gene. The CDR3 length is 15 residues. V was pared by 1 base and J by 1 base, with 7 bases between. The V gene's germline CDR1 is SGHVS and CDR2 FQNEAQ.

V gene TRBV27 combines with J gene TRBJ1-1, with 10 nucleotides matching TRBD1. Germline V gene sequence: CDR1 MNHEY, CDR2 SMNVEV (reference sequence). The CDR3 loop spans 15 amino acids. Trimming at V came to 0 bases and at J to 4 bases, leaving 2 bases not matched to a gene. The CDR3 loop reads CASSLSGTGATEAFF. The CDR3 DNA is TGTGCCAGCAGTTTATCGGGGACAGGGGCCACTGAAGCTTTCTTT.

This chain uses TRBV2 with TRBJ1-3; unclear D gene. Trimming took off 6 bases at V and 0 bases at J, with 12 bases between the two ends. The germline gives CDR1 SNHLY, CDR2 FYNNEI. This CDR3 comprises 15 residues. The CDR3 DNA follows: TGTGCCAGCAGCGAATATAGGGTCTCTGGAAACACCATATATTTT. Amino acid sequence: CASSEYRVSGNTIYF.

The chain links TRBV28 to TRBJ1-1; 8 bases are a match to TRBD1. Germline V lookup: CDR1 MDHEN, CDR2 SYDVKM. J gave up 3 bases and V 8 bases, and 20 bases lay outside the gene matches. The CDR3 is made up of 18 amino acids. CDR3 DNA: TGTGCCAGCTTGAGACTCGGACAGGGACAATTTGGCTACACTGAAGCTTTCTTT. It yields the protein CASLRLGQGQFGYTEAFF.

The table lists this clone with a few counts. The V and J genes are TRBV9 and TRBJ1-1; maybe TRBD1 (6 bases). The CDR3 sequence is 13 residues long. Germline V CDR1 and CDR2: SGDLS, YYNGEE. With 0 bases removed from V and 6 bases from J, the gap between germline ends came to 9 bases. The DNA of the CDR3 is TGTGCCAGCAGCGTAGTAGGGGGGTCTGAAGCTTTCTTT. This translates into CASSVVGGSEAFF.

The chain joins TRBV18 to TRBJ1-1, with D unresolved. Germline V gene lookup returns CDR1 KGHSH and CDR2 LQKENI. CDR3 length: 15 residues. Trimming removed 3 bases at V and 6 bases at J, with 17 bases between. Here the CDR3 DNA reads TGTGCCAGCTCACCTCTATCCGGAGGCGGCGCTGAAGCTTTCTTT. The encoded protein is CASSPLSGGGAEAFF.

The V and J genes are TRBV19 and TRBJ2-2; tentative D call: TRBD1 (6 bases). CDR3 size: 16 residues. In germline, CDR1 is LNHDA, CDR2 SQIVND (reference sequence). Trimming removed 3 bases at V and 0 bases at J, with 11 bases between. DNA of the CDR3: TGTGCCAGTAGTATCACAGGGATCTCGAACACCGGGGAGCTGTTTTTT. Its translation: CASSITGISNTGELFF.

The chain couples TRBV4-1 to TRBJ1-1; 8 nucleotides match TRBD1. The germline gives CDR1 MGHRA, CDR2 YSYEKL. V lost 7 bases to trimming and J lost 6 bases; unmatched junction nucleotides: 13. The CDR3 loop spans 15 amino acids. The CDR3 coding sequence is TGCGCCAGCACCCCTAGATCAGGGGGCAGTTCTGAAGCTTTCTTT. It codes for CASTPRSGGSSEAFF.

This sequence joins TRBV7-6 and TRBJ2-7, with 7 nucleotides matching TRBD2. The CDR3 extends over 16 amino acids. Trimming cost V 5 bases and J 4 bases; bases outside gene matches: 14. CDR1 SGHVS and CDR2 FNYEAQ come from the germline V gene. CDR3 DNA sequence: TGTGCCAGCAGCCCCCGTCTTGGGAGGGTGGAGTACGAGCAGTACTTC. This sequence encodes CASSPRLGRVEYEQYF.

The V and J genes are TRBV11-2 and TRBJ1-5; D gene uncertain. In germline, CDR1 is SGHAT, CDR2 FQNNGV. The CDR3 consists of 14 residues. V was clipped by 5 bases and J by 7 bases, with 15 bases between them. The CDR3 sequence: CASSPAEFGQPQHF. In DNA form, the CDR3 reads TGTGCCAGCAGCCCGGCAGAGTTCGGGCAGCCCCAGCATTTT.

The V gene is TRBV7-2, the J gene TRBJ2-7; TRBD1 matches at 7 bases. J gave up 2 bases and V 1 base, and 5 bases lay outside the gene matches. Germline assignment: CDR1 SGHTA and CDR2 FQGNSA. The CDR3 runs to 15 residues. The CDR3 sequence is CASSLVGQRTYEQYF. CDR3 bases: TGTGCCAGCAGCTTAGTGGGACAGAGAACCTACGAGCAGTACTTC.

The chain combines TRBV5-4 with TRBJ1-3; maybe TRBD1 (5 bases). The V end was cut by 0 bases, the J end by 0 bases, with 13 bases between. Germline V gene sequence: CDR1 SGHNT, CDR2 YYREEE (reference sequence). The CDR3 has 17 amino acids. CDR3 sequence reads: CASSLVGAGSSGNTIYF. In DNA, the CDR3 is TGTGCCAGCAGCTTGGTAGGGGCAGGGAGCTCTGGAAACACCATATATTTT.

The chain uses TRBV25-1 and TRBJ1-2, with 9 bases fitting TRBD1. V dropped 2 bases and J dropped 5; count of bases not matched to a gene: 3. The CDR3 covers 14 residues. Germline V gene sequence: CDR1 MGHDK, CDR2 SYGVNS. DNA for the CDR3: TGTGCCAGCAGTGAAGGGACAGGGCATTATGGCTACACCTTC. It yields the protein CASSEGTGHYGYTF.

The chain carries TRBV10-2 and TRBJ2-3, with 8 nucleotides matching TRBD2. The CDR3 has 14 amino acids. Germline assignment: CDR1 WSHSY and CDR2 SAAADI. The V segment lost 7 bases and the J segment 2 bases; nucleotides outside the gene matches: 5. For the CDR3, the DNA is TGCGCCAGCACCTGGACTAGCACCACAGATACGCAGTATTTT. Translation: CASTWTSTTDTQYF.

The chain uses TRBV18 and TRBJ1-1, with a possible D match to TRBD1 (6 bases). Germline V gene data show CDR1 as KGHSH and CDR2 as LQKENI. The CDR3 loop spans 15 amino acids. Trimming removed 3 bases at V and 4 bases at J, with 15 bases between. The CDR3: CASSPGGQGITEAFF. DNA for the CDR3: TGTGCCAGCTCACCGGGTGGGCAGGGGATCACTGAAGCTTTCTTT. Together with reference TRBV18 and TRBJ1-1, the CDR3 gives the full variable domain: NAGVMQNPRHLVRRRGQEARLRCSPMKGHSHVYWYRQLPEEGLKFMVYLQKENIIDESGMPKERFSAEFPKEGPSILRIQQVVRGDSAAYFCASSPGGQGITEAFFGQGTRLTVV.